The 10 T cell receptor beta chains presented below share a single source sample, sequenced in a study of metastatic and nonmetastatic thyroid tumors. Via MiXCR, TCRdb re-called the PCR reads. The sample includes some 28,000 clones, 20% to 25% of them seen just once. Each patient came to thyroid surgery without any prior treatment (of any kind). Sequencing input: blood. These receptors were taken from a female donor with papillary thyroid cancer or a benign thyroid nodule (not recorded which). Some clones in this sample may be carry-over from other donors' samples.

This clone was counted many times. DNA for the CDR3: TGTGCCAGCAGCCCATTCCAGGGTAACGAGCAGTACTTC. Translation: CASSPFQGNEQYF. The chain links TRBV4-2 to TRBJ2-7; possible D gene TRBD1, 5 bases. Germline lookup yields CDR1 LGHNA and CDR2 YNFKEQ. V gave up 4 bases and J gave up 5 bases, with 12 bases separating them. The CDR3 loop spans 13 amino acids.

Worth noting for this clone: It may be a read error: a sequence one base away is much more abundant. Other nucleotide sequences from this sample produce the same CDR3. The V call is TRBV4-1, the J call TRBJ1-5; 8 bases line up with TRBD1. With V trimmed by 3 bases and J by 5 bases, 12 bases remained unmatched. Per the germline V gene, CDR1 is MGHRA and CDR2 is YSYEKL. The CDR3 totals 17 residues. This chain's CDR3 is CASSHYPGQGIDQPQHF. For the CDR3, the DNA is TGCGCCAGCAGCCACTACCCCGGACAGGGTATTGATCAGCCCCAGCATTTT.

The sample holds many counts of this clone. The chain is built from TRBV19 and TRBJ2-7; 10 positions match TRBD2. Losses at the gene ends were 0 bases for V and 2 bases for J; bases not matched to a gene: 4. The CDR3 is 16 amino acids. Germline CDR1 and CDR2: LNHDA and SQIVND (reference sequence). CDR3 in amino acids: CASSIDRLAGAYEQYF. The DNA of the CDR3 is TGTGCCAGTAGTATAGATCGGCTAGCGGGAGCCTACGAGCAGTACTTC.

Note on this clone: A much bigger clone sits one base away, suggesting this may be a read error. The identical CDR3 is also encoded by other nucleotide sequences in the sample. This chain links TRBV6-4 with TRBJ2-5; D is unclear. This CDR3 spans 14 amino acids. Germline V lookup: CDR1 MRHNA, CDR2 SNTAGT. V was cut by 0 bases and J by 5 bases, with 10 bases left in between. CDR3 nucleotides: TGTGCCAGCAGTGACTCGTGGGCTCAGGAGACCCAGTACTTC. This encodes CASSDSWAQETQYF.

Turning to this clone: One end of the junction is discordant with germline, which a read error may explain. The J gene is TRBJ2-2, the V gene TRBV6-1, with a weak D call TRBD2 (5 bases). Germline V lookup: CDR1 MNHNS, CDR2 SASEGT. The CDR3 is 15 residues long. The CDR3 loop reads CASSEVRRGSGELIF. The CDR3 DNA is TGTGCCAGCAGTGAAGTCAGGCGCGGTTCCGGGGAGCTGATTTTT.

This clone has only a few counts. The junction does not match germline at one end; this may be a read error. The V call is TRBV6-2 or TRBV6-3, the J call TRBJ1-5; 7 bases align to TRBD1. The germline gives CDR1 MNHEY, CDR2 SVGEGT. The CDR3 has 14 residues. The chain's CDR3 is CASRTSGQNQPKHF. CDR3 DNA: TGTGCCAGCAGGACCTCGGGACAGAATCAGCCCAAGCATTTT.

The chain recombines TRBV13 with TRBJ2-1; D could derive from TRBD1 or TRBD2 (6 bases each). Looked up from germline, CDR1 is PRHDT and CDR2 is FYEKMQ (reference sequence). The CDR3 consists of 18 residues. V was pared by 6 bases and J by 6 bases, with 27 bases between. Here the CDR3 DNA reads TGTGCCAGCAGGAAAACAGGGCTCTCCACGGGAGTCGGCAATGAGCAGTTCTTC. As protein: CASRKTGLSTGVGNEQFF.

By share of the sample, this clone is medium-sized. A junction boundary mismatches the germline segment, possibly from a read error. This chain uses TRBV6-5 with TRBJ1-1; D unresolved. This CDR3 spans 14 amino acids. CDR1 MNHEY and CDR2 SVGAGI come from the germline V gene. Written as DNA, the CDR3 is TGTGCCAGCAGTTACTCCGAGAATTATGACGGGCTTGTCTTT. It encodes CASSYSENYDGLVF.

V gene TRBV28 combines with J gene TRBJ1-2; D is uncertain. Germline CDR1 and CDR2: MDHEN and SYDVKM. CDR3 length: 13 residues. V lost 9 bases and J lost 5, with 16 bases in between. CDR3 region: CARSSDTRYGYTF. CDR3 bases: TGTGCCAGAAGCTCCGACACGAGGTATGGCTACACCTTC.

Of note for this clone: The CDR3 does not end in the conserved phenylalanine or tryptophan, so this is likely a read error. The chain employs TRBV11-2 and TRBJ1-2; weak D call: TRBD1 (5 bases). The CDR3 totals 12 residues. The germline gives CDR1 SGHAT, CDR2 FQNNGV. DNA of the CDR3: TGTTCGAGCAGCTTAGGGGTCAGAGACTACACCGTC. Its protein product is CSSSLGVRDYTV.